The 5 T cell receptor beta chains listed next were all sequenced from one sample in a study of control samples from healthy donors and cancer patients. This table comes from immunoSEQ multiplex PCR, and its TCRdb copy is limited to in-frame clones, with some not included. The sample yields some 200,000 clones, approximately 92% seen once. Sequencing used blood. These receptors all stem from a man younger than 35 in good health.

The chain is built from TRBV18 and TRBJ1-5; maybe TRBD1 (6 bases). Per germline, CDR1 KGHSH and CDR2 LQKENI. This CDR3 has 14 residues. Trimming took 4 bases from V and 7 from J, leaving 14 bases between them. The CDR3 loop is CASSRQGTGQPQHF. CDR3 DNA: TGTGCCAGCTCACGGCAGGGGACGGGACAGCCCCAGCATTTT.

The genes are TRBV9 and TRBJ1-1, with unresolved D. The germline V gene has CDR1 SGDLS and CDR2 YYNGEE. The ends were cut back, 3 bases at V and 1 base at J, with 10 bases in the middle. The CDR3 loop spans 14 amino acids. The CDR3 region is CASSAGRGNTEAFF. The CDR3 bases are TGTGCCAGCAGCGCCGGACGGGGGAACACTGAAGCTTTCTTT. Complete variable domain (other parts from reference TRBV9 and TRBJ1-1): DSGVTQTPKHLITATGQRVTLRCSPRSGDLSVYWYQQSLDQGLQFLIQYYNGEERAKGNILERFSAQQFPDLHSELNLSSLELGDSALYFCASSAGRGNTEAFFGQGTRLTVV.

This sequence joins TRBV2 and TRBJ2-7; 7 nucleotides align to TRBD2. Germline assignment: CDR1 SNHLY and CDR2 FYNNEI. CDR3 length: 15 residues. The junction had 7 bases not matched to a gene; V was cut back by 4 bases and J by 1 base. CDR3 sequence: CASSVGGTTSYEQYF. CDR3 nucleotides: TGTGCCAGCAGTGTCGGCGGGACTACTTCCTACGAGCAGTACTTC.

The J gene is TRBJ1-3, the V gene TRBV18; a weak D match, TRBD1 (5 bases). Germline-derived CDR1 and CDR2 are KGHSH and LQKENI. Trimming left V 5 bases short and J 0 bases short, with 14 bases between. The CDR3 totals 16 residues. The CDR3 here is CASSNLGTLSGNTIYF. In DNA, the CDR3 is TGTGCCAGCTCAAACCTGGGGACTCTCTCTGGAAACACCATATATTTT.

The chain carries TRBV2 and TRBJ2-2; 7 nucleotides line up with TRBD2. Germline trimming cut 5 bases from V and 6 bases from J; bases unmatched to any gene: 3. CDR1 is SNHLY, CDR2 FYNNEI, per germline. This CDR3 contains 13 residues. The CDR3 protein is CASSRLAAGELFF. CDR3 sequence (DNA): TGTGCCAGCAGTAGGCTAGCGGCCGGGGAGCTGTTTTTT.